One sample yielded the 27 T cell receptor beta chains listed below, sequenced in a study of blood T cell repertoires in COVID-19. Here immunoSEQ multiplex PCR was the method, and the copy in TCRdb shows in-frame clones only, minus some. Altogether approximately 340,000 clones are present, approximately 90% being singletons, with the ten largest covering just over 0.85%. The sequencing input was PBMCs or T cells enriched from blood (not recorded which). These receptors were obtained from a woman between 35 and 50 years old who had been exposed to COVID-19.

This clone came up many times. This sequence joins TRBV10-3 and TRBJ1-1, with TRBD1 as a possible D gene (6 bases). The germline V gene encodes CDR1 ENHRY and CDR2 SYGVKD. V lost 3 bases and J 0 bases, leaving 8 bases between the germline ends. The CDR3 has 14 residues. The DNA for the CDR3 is TGTGCCATCAGTGAAAACAGGGTGAACACTGAAGCTTTCTTT. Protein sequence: CAISENRVNTEAFF.

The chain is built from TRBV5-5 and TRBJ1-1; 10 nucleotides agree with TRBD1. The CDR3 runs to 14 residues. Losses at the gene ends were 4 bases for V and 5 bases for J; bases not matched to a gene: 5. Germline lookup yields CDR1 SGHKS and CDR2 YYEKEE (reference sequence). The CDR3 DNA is TGTGCCAGCAGCCCGGGACAGGGGAGGACTGAAGCTTTCTTT. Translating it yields CASSPGQGRTEAFF.

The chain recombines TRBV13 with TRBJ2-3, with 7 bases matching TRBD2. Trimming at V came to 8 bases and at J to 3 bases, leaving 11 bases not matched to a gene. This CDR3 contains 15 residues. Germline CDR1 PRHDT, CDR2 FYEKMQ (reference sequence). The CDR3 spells CASQPGRAFTDTQYF. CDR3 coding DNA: TGTGCCAGCCAACCAGGGAGGGCCTTTACAGATACGCAGTATTTT.

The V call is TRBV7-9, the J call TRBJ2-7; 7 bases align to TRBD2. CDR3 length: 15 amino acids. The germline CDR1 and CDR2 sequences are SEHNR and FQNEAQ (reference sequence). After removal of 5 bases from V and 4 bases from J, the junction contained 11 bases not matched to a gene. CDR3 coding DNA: TGTGCCAGCAGCCCCTCCGGGGGAGGGCCGTACGAGCAGTACTTC. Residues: CASSPSGGGPYEQYF.

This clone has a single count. The CDR3 spells CASYTGRFNYGYTF. CDR3 bases: TGTGCCAGCTATACAGGACGCTTTAACTATGGCTACACCTTC. The chain is built from TRBV28 and TRBJ1-2, with a possible D match to TRBD1 (5 bases). The V end lost 8 bases, the J end lost 1 base, and 14 bases lay between the germline ends. The CDR3 contains 14 residues. The germline V gene encodes CDR1 MDHEN and CDR2 SYDVKM.

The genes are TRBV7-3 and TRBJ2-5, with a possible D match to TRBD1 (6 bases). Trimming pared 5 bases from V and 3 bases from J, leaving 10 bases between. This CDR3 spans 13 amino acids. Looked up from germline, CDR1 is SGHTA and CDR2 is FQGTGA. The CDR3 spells CASSRGHKETQYF. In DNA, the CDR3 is TGTGCCAGCAGCCGGGGACATAAAGAGACCCAGTACTTC.

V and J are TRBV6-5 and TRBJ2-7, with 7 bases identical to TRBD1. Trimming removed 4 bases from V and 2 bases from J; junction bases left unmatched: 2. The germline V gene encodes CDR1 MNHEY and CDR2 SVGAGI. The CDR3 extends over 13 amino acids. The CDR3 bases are TGTGCCAGCAGTTTGGGACAGCCCTACGAGCAGTACTTC. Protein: CASSLGQPYEQYF.

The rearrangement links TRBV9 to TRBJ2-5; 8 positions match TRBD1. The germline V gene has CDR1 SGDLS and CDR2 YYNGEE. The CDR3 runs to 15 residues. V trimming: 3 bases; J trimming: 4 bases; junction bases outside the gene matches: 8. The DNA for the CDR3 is TGTGCCAGCAGCGGACGGACAGGGCCGGGAGAGACCCAGTACTTC. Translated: CASSGRTGPGETQYF.

The CDR3 protein is CASSVLGGGNTDTQYF. For the CDR3, the DNA is TGCGCCAGCAGCGTTCTCGGCGGGGGTAATACAGATACGCAGTATTTT. The rearrangement links TRBV5-1 to TRBJ2-3, with 7 bases matching TRBD2. Germline loops: CDR1 SGHRS, CDR2 YFSETQ. The V and J ends lost 4 bases and 3 bases, in that order; junction bases with no gene match: 11. This CDR3 has 16 amino acids.

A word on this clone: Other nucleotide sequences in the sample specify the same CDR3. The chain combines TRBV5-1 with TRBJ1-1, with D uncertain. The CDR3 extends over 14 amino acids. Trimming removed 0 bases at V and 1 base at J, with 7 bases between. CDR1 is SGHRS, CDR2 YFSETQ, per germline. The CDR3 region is CASSLETGNTEAFF. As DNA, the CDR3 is TGCGCCAGCAGCTTGGAGACGGGGAACACTGAAGCTTTCTTT.

CDR3 sequence reads: CASSVELTGLAGNTIYF. The CDR3 region has the DNA TGTGCCAGCAGCGTAGAACTGACAGGGTTGGCTGGAAACACCATATATTTT. V and J are TRBV9 and TRBJ1-3; 7 bases fit TRBD1. With V trimmed by 0 bases and J by 2 bases, 8 bases remained unmatched. CDR1 SGDLS and CDR2 YYNGEE come from the germline V gene. The CDR3 spans 17 residues.

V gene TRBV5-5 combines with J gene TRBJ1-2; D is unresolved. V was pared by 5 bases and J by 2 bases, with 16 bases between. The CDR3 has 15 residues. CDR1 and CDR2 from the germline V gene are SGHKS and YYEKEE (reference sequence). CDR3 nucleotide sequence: TGTGCCAGCAGTCCACGGGGATTCGGAAACTATGGCTACACCTTC. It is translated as CASSPRGFGNYGYTF.

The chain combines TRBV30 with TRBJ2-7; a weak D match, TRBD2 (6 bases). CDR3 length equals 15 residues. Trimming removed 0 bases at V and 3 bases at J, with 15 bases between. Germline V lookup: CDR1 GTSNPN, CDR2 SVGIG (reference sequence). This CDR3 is CAWSVNGGGRYEQYF. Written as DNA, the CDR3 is TGTGCCTGGAGTGTTAATGGGGGAGGCCGCTACGAGCAGTACTTC.

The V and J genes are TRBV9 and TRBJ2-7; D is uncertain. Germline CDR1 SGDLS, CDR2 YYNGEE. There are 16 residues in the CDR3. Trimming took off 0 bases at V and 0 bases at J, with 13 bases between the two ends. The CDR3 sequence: CASSVGGGSSSYEQYF. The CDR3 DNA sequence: TGTGCCAGCAGCGTAGGAGGTGGGTCAAGCTCCTACGAGCAGTACTTC.

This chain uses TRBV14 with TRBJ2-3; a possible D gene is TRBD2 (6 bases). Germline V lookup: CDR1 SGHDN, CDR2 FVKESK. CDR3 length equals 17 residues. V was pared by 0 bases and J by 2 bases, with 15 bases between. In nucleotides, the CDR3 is TGTGCCAGCAGCCAAGATAAGAGGCTAGCGCCCACAGATACGCAGTATTTT. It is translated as CASSQDKRLAPTDTQYF.

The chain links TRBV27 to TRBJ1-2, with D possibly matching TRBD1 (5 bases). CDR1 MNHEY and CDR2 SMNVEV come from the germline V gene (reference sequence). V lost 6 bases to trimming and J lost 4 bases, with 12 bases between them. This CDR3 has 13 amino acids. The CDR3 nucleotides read TGTGCCAGCAGGGGGACTGAACTCTATGGCTACACCTTC. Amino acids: CASRGTELYGYTF.

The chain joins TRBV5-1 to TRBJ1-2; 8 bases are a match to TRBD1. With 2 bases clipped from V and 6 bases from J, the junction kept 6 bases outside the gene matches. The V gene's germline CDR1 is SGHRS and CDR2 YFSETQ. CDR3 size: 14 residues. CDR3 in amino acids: CASSFRTGRDGYTF. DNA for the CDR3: TGCGCCAGCAGCTTCCGGACAGGGAGGGATGGCTACACCTTC.

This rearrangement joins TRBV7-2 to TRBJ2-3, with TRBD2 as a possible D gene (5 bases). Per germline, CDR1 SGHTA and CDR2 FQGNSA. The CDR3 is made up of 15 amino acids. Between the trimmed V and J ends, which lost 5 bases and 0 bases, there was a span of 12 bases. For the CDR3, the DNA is TGTGCCAGCAGCGGTCAGCGGACTAGCACAGATACGCAGTATTTT. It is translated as CASSGQRTSTDTQYF. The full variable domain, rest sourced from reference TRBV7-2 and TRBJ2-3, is GAGVSQSPSNKVTEKGKDVELRCDPISGHTALYWYRQSLGQGLEFLIYFQGNSAPDKSGLPSDRFSAERTGGSVSTLTIQRTQQEDSAVYLCASSGQRTSTDTQYFGPGTRLTVL.

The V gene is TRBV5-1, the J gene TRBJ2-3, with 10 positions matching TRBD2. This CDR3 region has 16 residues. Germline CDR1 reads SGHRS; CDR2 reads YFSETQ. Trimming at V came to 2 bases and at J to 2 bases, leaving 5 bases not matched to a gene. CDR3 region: CASSFQAGGSTDTQYF. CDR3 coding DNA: TGCGCCAGCAGCTTCCAAGCGGGGGGGTCCACAGATACGCAGTATTTT.

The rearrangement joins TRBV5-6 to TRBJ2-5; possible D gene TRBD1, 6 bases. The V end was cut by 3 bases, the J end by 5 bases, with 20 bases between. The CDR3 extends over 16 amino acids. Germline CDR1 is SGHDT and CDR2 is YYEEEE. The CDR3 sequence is CASSSVRDNQGETQYF. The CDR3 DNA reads TGTGCCAGCAGCTCTGTCCGGGACAACCAAGGGGAGACCCAGTACTTC.

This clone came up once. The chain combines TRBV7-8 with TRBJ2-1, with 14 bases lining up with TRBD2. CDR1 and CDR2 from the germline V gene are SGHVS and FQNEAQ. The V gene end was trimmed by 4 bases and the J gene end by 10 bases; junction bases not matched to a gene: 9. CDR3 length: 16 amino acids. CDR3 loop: CASSYLGLAGVREQFF. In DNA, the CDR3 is TGTGCCAGCAGCTACCTGGGACTAGCGGGAGTGAGGGAGCAGTTCTTC.

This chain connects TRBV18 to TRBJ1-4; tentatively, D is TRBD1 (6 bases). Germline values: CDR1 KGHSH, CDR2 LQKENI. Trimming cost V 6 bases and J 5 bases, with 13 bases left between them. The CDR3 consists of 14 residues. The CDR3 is CASSQGHTNEKLFF. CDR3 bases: TGTGCCAGCTCGCAGGGACACACAAATGAAAAACTGTTTTTT.

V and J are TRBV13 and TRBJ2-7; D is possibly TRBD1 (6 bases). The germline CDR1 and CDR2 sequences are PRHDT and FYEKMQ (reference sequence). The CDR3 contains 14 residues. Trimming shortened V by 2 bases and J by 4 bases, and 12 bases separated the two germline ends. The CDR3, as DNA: TGTGCCAGCAGCTTACGGACAGAAGTTTACGAGCAGTACTTC. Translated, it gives CASSLRTEVYEQYF. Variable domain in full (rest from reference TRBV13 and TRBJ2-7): AAGVIQSPRHLIKEKRETATLKCYPIPRHDTVYWYQQGPGQDPQFLISFYEKMQSDKGSIPDRFSAQQFSDYHSELNMSSLELGDSALYFCASSLRTEVYEQYFGPGTRLTVT.

The CDR3 region is CASSTPILKSRNTEAFF. For the CDR3, the DNA is TGTGCCAGTAGTACCCCGATTCTGAAGAGTAGGAACACTGAAGCTTTCTTT. The J gene is TRBJ1-1, the V gene TRBV19; D ambiguous. Germline CDR1 LNHDA, CDR2 SQIVND (reference sequence). The CDR3 contains 17 residues. Trimming cost V 4 bases and J 1 base, with 19 bases left between them.

For the CDR3, the DNA is TGTGCCAGCAGTCTCCTGGGGCTCACCGGGGAGCTGTTTTTT. Its translation is CASSLLGLTGELFF. This sequence joins TRBV6-5 and TRBJ2-2; D perhaps matches TRBD1 (5 bases). V lost 5 bases, J lost 4 bases, and 11 bases lay in between. Germline V gene sequence: CDR1 MNHEY, CDR2 SVGAGI. CDR3 length: 14 amino acids.

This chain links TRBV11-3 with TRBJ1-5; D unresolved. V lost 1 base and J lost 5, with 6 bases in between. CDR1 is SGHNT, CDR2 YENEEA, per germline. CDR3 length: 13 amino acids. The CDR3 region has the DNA TGTGCCAGCAGCTTAGGGGGAGATCAGCCCCAGCATTTT. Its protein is CASSLGGDQPQHF.

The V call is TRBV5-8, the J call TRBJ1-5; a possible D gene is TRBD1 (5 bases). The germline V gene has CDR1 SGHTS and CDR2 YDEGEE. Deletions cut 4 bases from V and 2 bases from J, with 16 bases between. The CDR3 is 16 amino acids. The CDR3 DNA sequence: TGTGCCAGCAGCCGGGGCCGGACTAGTGGCAATCAGCCCCAGCATTTT. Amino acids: CASSRGRTSGNQPQHF.